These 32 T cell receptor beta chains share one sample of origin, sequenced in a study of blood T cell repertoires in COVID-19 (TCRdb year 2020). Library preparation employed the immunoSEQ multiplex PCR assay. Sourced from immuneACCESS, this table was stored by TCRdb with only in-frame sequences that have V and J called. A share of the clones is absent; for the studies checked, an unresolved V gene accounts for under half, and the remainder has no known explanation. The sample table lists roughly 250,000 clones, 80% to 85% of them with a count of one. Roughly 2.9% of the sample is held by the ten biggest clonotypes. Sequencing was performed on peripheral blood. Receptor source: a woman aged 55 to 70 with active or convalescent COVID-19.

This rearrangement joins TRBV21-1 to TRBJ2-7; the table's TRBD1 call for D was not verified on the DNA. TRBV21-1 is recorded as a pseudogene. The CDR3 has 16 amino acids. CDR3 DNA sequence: TGTGCCAGCAGCAAAGAGGACAGCTCGCCCTCCTACGAGCAGTACTTC. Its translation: CASSKEDSSPSYEQYF.

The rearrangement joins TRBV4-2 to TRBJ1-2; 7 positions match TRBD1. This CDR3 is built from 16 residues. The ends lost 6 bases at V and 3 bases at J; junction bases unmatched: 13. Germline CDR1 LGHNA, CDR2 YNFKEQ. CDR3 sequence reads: CASSQPAGQEYYGYTF. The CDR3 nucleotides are TGTGCCAGCAGTCAACCGGCCGGACAGGAGTACTATGGCTACACCTTC.

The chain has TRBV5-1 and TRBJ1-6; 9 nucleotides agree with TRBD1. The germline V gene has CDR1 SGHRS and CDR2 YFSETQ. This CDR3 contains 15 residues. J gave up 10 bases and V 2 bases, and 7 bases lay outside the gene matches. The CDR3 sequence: CASSFGDREDSPLHF. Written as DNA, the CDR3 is TGCGCCAGCAGCTTTGGGGACAGGGAGGACTCACCCCTCCACTTT.

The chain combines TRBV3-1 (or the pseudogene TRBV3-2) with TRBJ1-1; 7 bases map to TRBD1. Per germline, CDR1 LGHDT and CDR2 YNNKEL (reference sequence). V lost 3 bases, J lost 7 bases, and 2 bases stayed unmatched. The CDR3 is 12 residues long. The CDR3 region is CASSHGTDEAFF. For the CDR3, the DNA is TGTGCCAGCAGCCACGGGACAGATGAAGCTTTCTTT.

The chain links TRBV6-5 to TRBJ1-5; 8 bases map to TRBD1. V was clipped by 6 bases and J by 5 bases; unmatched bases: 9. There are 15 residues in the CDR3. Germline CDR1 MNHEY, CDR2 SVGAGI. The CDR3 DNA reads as TGTGCCAGCAGACAAGACAGGGGCGGAGATCAGCCCCAGCATTTT. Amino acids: CASRQDRGGDQPQHF.

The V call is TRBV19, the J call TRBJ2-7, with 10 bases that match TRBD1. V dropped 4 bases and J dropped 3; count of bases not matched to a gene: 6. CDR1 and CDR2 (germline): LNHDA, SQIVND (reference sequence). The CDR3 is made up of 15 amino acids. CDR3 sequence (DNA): TGTGCCAGTAGTACGGTGACAGGGGGCGGCTACGAGCAGTACTTC. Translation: CASSTVTGGGYEQYF. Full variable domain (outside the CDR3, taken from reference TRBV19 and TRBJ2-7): DGGITQSPKYLFRKEGQNVTLSCEQNLNHDAMYWYRQDPGQGLRLIYYSQIVNDFQKGDIAEGYSVSREKKESFPLTVTSAQKNPTAFYLCASSTVTGGGYEQYFGPGTRLTVT.

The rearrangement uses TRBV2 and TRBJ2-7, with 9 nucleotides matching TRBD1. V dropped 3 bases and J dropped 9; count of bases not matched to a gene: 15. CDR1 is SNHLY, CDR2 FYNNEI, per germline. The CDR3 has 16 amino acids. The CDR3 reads CASSEGRDRERFGQYF. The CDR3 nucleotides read TGTGCCAGCAGTGAGGGAAGGGACAGGGAACGATTTGGGCAGTACTTC.

CDR3 DNA sequence: TGTGCCAGCAGCTTTGGTTGGGAGCACTCTGGAAACACCATATATTTT. Protein product: CASSFGWEHSGNTIYF. The J gene is TRBJ1-3, the V gene TRBV7-9; D gene unclear. Germline V CDR1 and CDR2: SEHNR, FQNEAQ (reference sequence). This CDR3 comprises 16 residues. Trimming took off 3 bases at V and 0 bases at J, with 12 bases between the two ends. Filled out from reference TRBV7-9 and TRBJ1-3, the complete variable domain reads DTGVSQNPRHKITKRGQNVTFRCDPISEHNRLYWYRQTLGQGPEFLTYFQNEAQLEKSRLLSDRFSAERPKGSFSTLEIQRTEQGDSAMYLCASSFGWEHSGNTIYFGEGSWLTVV.

As DNA, the CDR3 is TGTGCCAGCAGTCTACAGGGTTCAGGCTCTGGAAACACCATATATTTT. It specifies CASSLQGSGSGNTIYF. The V and J genes are TRBV7-8 and TRBJ1-3, with D perhaps matching TRBD1 (6 bases). The CDR3 loop spans 16 amino acids. CDR1 is SGHVS, CDR2 FQNEAQ, per germline. The germline V and J ends were trimmed by 6 bases and 0 bases, with 15 bases remaining between them.

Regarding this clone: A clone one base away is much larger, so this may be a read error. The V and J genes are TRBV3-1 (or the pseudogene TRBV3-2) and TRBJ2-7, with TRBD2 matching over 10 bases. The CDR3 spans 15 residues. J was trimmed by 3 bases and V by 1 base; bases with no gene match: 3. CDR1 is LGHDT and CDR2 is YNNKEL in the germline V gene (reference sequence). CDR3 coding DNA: TGTGCCAGCAGCCAAGTGGCTAGCGGGGGCTACGAGCAGTACTTC. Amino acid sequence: CASSQVASGGYEQYF.

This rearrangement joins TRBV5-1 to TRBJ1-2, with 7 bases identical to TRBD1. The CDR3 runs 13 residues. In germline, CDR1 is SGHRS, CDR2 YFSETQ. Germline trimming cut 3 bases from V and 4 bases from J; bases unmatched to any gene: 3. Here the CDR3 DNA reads TGCGCCAGCAGCTCACAGGGGAGCTATGGCTACACCTTC. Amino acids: CASSSQGSYGYTF.

The CDR3 coding sequence is TGTGCCAGCAGCTTAGGACAGCCTGTTATTTATAATTCACCCCTCCACTTT. Its protein is CASSLGQPVIYNSPLHF. This chain connects TRBV7-2 to TRBJ1-6, with a tentative D call TRBD1 (5 bases). The CDR3 runs to 17 residues. Trimming pared 1 base from V and 4 bases from J, leaving 14 bases between. Germline V lookup: CDR1 SGHTA, CDR2 FQGNSA.

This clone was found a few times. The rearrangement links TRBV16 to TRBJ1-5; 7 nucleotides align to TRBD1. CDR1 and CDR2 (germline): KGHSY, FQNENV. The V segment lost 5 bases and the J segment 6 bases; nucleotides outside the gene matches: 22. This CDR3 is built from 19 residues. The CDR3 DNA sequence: TGTGCCAGCAGCGCCCAATGGGGGGCCGGGACAGCTTCAAGTCAGCCCCAGCATTTT. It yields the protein CASSAQWGAGTASSQPQHF.

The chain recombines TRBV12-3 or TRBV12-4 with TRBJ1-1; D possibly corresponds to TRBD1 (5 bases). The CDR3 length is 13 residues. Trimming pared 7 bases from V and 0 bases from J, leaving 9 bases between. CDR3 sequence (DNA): TGTGCCAGCACCCCACAGGTGAACACTGAAGCTTTCTTT. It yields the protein CASTPQVNTEAFF.

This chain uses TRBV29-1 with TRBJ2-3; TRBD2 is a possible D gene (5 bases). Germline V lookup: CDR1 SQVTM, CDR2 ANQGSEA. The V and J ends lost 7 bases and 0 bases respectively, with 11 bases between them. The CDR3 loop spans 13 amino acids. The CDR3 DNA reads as TGCAGCGCAGTGAGGACTAGCACAGATACGCAGTATTTT. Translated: CSAVRTSTDTQYF.

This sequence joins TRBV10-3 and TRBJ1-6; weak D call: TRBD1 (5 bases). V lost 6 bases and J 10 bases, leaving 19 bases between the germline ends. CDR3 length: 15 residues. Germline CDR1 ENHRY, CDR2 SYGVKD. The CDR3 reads CAIRRDGSGRSPLHF. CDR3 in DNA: TGTGCCATCAGGAGGGACGGGTCGGGGAGGTCACCCCTCCACTTT.

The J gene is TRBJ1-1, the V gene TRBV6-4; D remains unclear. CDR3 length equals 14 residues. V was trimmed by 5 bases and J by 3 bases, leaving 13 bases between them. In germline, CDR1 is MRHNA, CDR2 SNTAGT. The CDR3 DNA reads TGTGCCAGCAGTTACAGCGGAATCGACACTGAAGCTTTCTTT. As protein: CASSYSGIDTEAFF.

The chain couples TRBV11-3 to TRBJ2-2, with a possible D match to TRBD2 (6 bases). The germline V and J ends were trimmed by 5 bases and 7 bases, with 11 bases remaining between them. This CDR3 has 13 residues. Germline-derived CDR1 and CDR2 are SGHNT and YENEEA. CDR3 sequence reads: CASSLGGGGELFF. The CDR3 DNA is TGTGCCAGCAGCCTGGGGGGAGGCGGGGAGCTGTTTTTT.

CDR3 region: CASSYSQGFSGNTIYF. The CDR3 DNA sequence: TGTGCCAGCAGTTACTCGCAGGGCTTCTCTGGAAACACCATATATTTT. The chain combines TRBV6-5 with TRBJ1-3, with D perhaps matching TRBD1 (5 bases). This CDR3 is built from 16 residues. The germline gives CDR1 MNHEY, CDR2 SVGAGI. With 0 bases removed from V and 0 bases from J, the gap between germline ends came to 9 bases.

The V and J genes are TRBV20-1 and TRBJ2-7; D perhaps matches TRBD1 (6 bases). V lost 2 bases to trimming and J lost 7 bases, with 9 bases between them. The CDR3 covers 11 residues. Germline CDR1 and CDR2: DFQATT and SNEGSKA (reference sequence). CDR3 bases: TGCAGTGCTAGAAGAGGACAGGAGCAGTACTTC. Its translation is CSARRGQEQYF.

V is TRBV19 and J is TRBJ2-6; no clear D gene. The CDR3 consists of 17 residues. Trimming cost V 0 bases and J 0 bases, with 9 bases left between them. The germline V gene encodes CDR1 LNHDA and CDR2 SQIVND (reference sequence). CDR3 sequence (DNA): TGTGCCAGTAGTATAGAAAGCTTCGTCTCTGGGGCCAACGTCCTGACTTTC. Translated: CASSIESFVSGANVLTF. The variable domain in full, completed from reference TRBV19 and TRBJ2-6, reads DGGITQSPKYLFRKEGQNVTLSCEQNLNHDAMYWYRQDPGQGLRLIYYSQIVNDFQKGDIAEGYSVSREKKESFPLTVTSAQKNPTAFYLCASSIESFVSGANVLTFGAGSRLTVL.

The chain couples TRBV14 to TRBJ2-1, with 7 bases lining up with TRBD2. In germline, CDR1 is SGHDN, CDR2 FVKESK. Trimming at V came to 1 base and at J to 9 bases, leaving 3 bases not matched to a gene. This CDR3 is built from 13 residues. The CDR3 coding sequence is TGTGCCAGCAGCCAAGCCCGCGGGGGTGAGCAGTTCTTC. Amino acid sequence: CASSQARGGEQFF.

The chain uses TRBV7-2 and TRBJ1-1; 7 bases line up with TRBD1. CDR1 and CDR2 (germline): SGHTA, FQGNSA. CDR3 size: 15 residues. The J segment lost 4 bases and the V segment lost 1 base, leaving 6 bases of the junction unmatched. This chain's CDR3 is CASSLEQGWITEAFF. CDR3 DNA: TGTGCCAGCAGCTTAGAACAGGGGTGGATCACTGAAGCTTTCTTT.

This CDR3 is CASSDRDYGYTF. The CDR3 coding sequence is TGTGCCAGCAGCGACAGGGACTATGGCTACACCTTC. V is TRBV3-1 (or the pseudogene TRBV3-2) and J is TRBJ1-2; 7 nucleotides agree with TRBD1. CDR1 and CDR2 from the germline V gene are LGHDT and YNNKEL (reference sequence). V shed 5 bases, J shed 3 bases, and the junction held 0 bases outside the gene matches. This CDR3 has 12 residues.

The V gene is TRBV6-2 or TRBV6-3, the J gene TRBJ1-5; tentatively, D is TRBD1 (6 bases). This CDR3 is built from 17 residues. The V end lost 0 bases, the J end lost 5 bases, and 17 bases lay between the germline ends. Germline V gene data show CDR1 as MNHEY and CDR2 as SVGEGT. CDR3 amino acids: CASSYSYLGGEDQPQHF. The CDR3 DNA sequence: TGTGCCAGCAGTTACTCGTACTTAGGGGGTGAGGATCAGCCCCAGCATTTT.

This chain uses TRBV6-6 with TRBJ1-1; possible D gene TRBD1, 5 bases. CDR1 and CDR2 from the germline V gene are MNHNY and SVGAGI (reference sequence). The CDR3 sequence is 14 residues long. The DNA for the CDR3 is TGTGCTCATGGGGCAGGGACTATGAACACTGAAGCTTTCTTT. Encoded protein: CAHGAGTMNTEAFF.

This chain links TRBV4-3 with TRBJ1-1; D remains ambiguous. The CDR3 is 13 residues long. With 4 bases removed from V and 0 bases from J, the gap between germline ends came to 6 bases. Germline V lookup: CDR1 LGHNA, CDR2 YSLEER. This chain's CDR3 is CASSRVMNTEAFF. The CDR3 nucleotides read TGCGCCAGCAGCCGAGTAATGAACACTGAAGCTTTCTTT.

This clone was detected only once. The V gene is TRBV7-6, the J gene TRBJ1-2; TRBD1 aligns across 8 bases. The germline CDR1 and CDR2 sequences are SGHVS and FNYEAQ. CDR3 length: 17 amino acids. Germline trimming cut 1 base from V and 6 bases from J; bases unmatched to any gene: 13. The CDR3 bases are TGTGCCAGCAGCTTAGGGCGGACAGGGAACAACTTAGATGGCTACACCTTC. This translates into CASSLGRTGNNLDGYTF.

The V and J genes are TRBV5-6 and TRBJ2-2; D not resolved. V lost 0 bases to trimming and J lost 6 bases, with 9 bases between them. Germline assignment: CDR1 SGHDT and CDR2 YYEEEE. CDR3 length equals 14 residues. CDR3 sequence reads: CASSLALWPGELFF. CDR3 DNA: TGTGCCAGCAGCTTGGCCCTCTGGCCCGGGGAGCTGTTTTTT.

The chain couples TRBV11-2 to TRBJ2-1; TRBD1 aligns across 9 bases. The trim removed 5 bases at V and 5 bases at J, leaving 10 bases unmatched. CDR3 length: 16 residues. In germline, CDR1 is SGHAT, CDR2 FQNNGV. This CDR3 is CASSRYWDRVDNEQFF. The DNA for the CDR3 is TGTGCCAGCAGCCGATACTGGGACAGGGTGGACAATGAGCAGTTCTTC.

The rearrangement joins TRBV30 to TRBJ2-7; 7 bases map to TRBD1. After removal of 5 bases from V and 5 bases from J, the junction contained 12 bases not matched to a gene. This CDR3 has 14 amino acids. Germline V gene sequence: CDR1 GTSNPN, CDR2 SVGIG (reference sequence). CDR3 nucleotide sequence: TGTGCCTGGGATAAAGGGACAGTGGGCCACGAGCAGTACTTC. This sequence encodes CAWDKGTVGHEQYF.

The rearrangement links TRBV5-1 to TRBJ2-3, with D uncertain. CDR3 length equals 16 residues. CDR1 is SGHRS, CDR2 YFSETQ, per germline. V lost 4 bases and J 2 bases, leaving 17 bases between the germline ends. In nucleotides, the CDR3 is TGCGCCAGCAGCCTTGAACAAAGAGACTCCACAGATACGCAGTATTTT. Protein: CASSLEQRDSTDTQYF.